This T cell receptor (beta chain) was recorded in a study of OX40 agonist ivuxolimab in advanced cancers. Turning to the study itself: Ivuxolimab, which is an agonistic anti-OX40 (CD134) antibody, was administered to the patients. Patients achieving partial responses numbered three: one hepatocellular carcinoma case and two cutaneous melanoma cases.

The method was immunoSEQ multiplex PCR; TCRdb's version includes in-frame clones alone and lacks a portion of them. The data show 95,000 to 150,000 clones, approximately 90% seen once. Overall study results and limits: On average, CD8+ T cells showed a greater number of expanded clones than CD4+.

Trimming removed 4 bases from V and 5 bases from J, with 20 bases in between. CDR1 is SGHTA and CDR2 is FQGNSA in the germline V gene. The CDR3 covers 16 residues. Turning to this clone: The target antigen is unknown.

With baseline, cycle 4 day 1, and cycle 7 day 1 as timepoints, blood was sampled. The rearrangement uses TRBV7-2 and TRBJ2-5, with D possibly matching TRBD2 (5 bases). The clonotype originates from an adult with an advanced solid tumor such as melanoma, head and neck, liver or kidney cancer. This material consisted of CD4+ or CD8+ T cells sorted from blood, taken in a trial of the OX40 agonist ivuxolimab. Written as DNA, the CDR3 is TGTGCCAGCAGCTCGACTATTGCACCGGTGGGGGAGACCCAGTACTTC. The encoded protein is CASSSTIAPVGETQYF.